These T cell receptor beta chains were read from a single sample in a study of T cells in Graves' hyperthyroidism and ophthalmopathy. MiXCR, run by TCRdb on the multiplex PCR reads, gives a single entry per CDR3 protein. This table has nearly 600,000 distinct CDR3 sequences, approximately 15% appearing once. The sequenced material came from blood. These receptors were collected from a woman in her thirties with Graves' hyperthyroidism that later progressed to Graves' ophthalmopathy. Both conserved end residues are part of each CDR3. Each record gives: clone size, V gene, D gene, J gene, CDR3 DNA, CDR3 protein. A D gene is named only where the DNA matches it firmly. Rows give clone size only sometimes, using once, few, many, or a class for an expanded clone.

abundance: few
v_gene: TRBV28
d_gene: .
j_gene: TRBJ2-2
CDR3nt: TGTGCCAGCATTCCCTCGTTGGACACCGGGGAGCTGTTTTTT
CDR3aa: CASIPSLDTGELFF

abundance: .
v_gene: TRBV7-9
d_gene: TRBD1
j_gene: TRBJ1-1
CDR3nt: TGTGCCAGCAGCTTAGCGACAGGGCCGGGAACTGAAGCTTTCTTT
CDR3aa: CASSLATGPGTEAFF

abundance: many
v_gene: TRBV5-5
d_gene: .
j_gene: TRBJ2-1
CDR3nt: TGTGCCAGCAGCTTGGTCGGGAGAAACCCCGGCGAGCAGTTCTTC
CDR3aa: CASSLVGRNPGEQFF

abundance: many
v_gene: TRBV5-1
d_gene: .
j_gene: TRBJ2-1
CDR3nt: TGCGCCAGCAGTTTCGGCGGAAACAATGAGCAGTTCTTC
CDR3aa: CASSFGGNNEQFF

abundance: few
v_gene: TRBV20-1
d_gene: .
j_gene: TRBJ2-5
CDR3nt: TGCAGTGCTAGAGGACAGCGACAAGAGACCCAGTACTTC
CDR3aa: CSARGQRQETQYF

abundance: many
v_gene: TRBV18
d_gene: TRBD2
j_gene: TRBJ2-3
CDR3nt: TGTGCCAGCTCACCACGGCGGGAGGGCCTGGATACGCAGTATTTT
CDR3aa: CASSPRREGLDTQYF

abundance: once
v_gene: TRBV9
d_gene: .
j_gene: TRBJ2-1
CDR3nt: TGTGCCAGCAGCGTAGGTGGGGACGCTTCCTACAATGAGCAGTTCTTC
CDR3aa: CASSVGGDASYNEQFF

abundance: many
v_gene: TRBV5-1
d_gene: TRBD1
j_gene: TRBJ2-7
CDR3nt: TGCGCCAGCCGGGGGACAGGGGAATACGAGCAGTACTTC
CDR3aa: CASRGTGEYEQYF

abundance: .
v_gene: TRBV4-1
d_gene: .
j_gene: TRBJ2-5
CDR3nt: TGCGCCAGCAGCCAGAACTTGGGGGAGACCCAGTACTTC
CDR3aa: CASSQNLGETQYF

abundance: many
v_gene: TRBV7-6
d_gene: .
j_gene: TRBJ2-7
CDR3nt: TGTGCCAGCAGCCACCTTTTTTCCACCGTACTCTCCTACGAGCAGTACTTC
CDR3aa: CASSHLFSTVLSYEQYF

abundance: many
v_gene: TRBV11-2
d_gene: TRBD2
j_gene: TRBJ2-7
CDR3nt: TGTGCCAGCGCCCGCGGAGCGGGGTCCTACGAGCAGTACTTC
CDR3aa: CASARGAGSYEQYF

abundance: many
v_gene: TRBV3-1
d_gene: .
j_gene: TRBJ2-3
CDR3nt: TGTGCCAGCAGCCAAGCGGTAGATACGCAGTATTTT
CDR3aa: CASSQAVDTQYF

abundance: few
v_gene: TRBV28
d_gene: .
j_gene: TRBJ2-4
CDR3nt: TGTGCCAGCAGTTTCCTGGGGGTAGGTTCACAAAACATTCAGTACTTC
CDR3aa: CASSFLGVGSQNIQYF

abundance: many
v_gene: TRBV18
d_gene: .
j_gene: TRBJ2-5
CDR3nt: TGTGCCAGCTCACCACCGGGGGCTCAAGAGACCCAGTACTTC
CDR3aa: CASSPPGAQETQYF

abundance: .
v_gene: TRBV5-8
d_gene: .
j_gene: TRBJ1-2
CDR3nt: TGTGTCAGCAGCTTGGATAAGGGAACCCTTACCCGCACCTTC
CDR3aa: CVSSLDKGTLTRTF

abundance: many
v_gene: TRBV29-1
d_gene: .
j_gene: TRBJ1-1
CDR3nt: TGCACCGTCGGGATATCTGAAGCTTTCTTT
CDR3aa: CTVGISEAFF

abundance: many
v_gene: TRBV12-3/TRBV12-4
d_gene: .
j_gene: TRBJ1-3
CDR3nt: TGTGCCAGCAGTTTTCGGGGACCTGGAAACACCATATATTTT
CDR3aa: CASSFRGPGNTIYF

abundance: many
v_gene: TRBV12-3/TRBV12-4
d_gene: TRBD1
j_gene: TRBJ1-2
CDR3nt: TGTGCCAGCAGCTGGGGACAGACAGACTATGGCTACACCTTC
CDR3aa: CASSWGQTDYGYTF

abundance: .
v_gene: TRBV24-1
d_gene: TRBD1
j_gene: TRBJ1-2
CDR3nt: TGTGCCACCAGTCATTCCGGGACAGGGAGAGTCTATGGCTACACCTTC
CDR3aa: CATSHSGTGRVYGYTF

abundance: many
v_gene: TRBV6-5
d_gene: .
j_gene: TRBJ1-1
CDR3nt: TGTGCCAGCAGTTACTCCCCAGCACAGGAGTTGAACACTGAAGCTTTCTTT
CDR3aa: CASSYSPAQELNTEAFF

abundance: many
v_gene: TRBV6-1
d_gene: TRBD2
j_gene: TRBJ2-7
CDR3nt: TGTGCCAGCACCCTAGCGGGAGAAGGAACCTACGAGCAGTACTTC
CDR3aa: CASTLAGEGTYEQYF

abundance: many
v_gene: TRBV10-3
d_gene: .
j_gene: TRBJ2-3
CDR3nt: TGTGCCATCAGTGCGGTCACAGATACGCAGTATTTT
CDR3aa: CAISAVTDTQYF